This T cell receptor beta chain was recorded in a study of T cells in Graves' hyperthyroidism and ophthalmopathy. Authors of the study amplified TCR beta CDR3 regions from RNA transcripts. Carried out on the TCR CDR3, a first-round RT-PCR used the HTBI primer set. TCRdb called the multiplex PCR reads again in MiXCR, with one record for every CDR3 protein. This sample has around 760,000 distinct CDR3 sequences, with 30% to 40% found just once. The CDR3 extends over 12 amino acids. Germline CDR1 reads GTSNPN; CDR2 reads SVGIG (reference sequence). V gave up 3 bases and J gave up 0 bases, with 6 bases separating them.

This clonotype originated in a woman in her 40s with Graves' hyperthyroidism. The specimen was blood. The V call is TRBV30, the J call TRBJ2-7; no clear D. CDR3 DNA: TGTGCCTGGAGCCTCTCCTCCTACGAGCAGTACTTC. This gives the protein CAWSLSSYEQYF.